Sequencing of this TCR beta chain was carried out in a study of blood T cell repertoires in COVID-19. Study as a whole: The analysed material was cDNA or gDNA that came from T cells, B-cell-depleted T cells, or PBMCs.

How the authors handled the data: Nucleated cell number was recorded as an estimate derived from reference gene primer amplification. The assay was immunoSEQ multiplex PCR, and TCRdb's table has in-frame clones only and misses some. D and trimming were read from the DNA, whereas the V and J calls and clone size are those reported in that table. The repertoire holds nearly 55,000 clones, with roughly nine tenths as singletons. V trimming: 1 base; J trimming: 2 bases; junction bases outside the gene matches: 6. The CDR3 runs to 16 residues. From germline, CDR1 is LNHDA and CDR2 SQIVND (reference sequence).

The receptor's source is a woman aged 55-70 years with active or convalescent COVID-19. The rearrangement joins TRBV19 to TRBJ2-7, with 9 bases that match TRBD1. Sequencing was done on a sample of peripheral blood. The CDR3 sequence is CASSIVGQGTPYEQYF. The CDR3 nucleotides read TGTGCCAGTAGTATAGTGGGACAGGGCACTCCCTACGAGCAGTACTTC. Full variable domain (rest looked up from reference TRBV19 and TRBJ2-7): DGGITQSPKYLFRKEGQNVTLSCEQNLNHDAMYWYRQDPGQGLRLIYYSQIVNDFQKGDIAEGYSVSREKKESFPLTVTSAQKNPTAFYLCASSIVGQGTPYEQYFGPGTRLTVT.